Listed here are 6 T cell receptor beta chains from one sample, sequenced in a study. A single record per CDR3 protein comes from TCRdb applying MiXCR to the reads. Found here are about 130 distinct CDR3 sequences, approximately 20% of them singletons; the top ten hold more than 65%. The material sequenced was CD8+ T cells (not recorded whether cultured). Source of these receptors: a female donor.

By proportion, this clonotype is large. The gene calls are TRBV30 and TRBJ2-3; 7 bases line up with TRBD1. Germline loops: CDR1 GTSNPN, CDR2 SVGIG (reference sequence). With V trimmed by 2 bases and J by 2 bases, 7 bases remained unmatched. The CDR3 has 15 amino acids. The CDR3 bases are TGTGCCTGGAGTCCCCGGGACAGATTCACAGATACGCAGTATTTT. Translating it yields CAWSPRDRFTDTQYF.

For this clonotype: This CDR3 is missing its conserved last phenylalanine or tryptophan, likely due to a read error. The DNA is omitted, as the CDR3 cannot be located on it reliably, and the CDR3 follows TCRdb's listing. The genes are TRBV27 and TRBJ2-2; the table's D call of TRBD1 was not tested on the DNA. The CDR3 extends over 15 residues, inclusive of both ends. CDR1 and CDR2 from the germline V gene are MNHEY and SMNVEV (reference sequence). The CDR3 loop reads CASSSGTGHTGELFG.

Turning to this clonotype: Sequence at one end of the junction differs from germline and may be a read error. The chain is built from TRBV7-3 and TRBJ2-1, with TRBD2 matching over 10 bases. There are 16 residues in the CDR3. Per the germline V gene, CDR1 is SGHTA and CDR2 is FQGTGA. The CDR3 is CASSLIVAGGYSEQFF. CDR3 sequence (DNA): TGCGCCAGCAGCTTAATTGTAGCGGGAGGTTATAGTGAGCAGTTCTTC.

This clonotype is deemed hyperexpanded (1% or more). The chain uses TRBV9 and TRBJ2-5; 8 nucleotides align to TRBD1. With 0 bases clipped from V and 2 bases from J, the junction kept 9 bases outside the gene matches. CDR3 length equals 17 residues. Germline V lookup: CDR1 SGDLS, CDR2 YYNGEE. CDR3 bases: TGTGCCAGCAGCGTAGGGACAGGGCCCAACCTTCAAGAGACCCAGTACTTC. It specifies CASSVGTGPNLQETQYF.

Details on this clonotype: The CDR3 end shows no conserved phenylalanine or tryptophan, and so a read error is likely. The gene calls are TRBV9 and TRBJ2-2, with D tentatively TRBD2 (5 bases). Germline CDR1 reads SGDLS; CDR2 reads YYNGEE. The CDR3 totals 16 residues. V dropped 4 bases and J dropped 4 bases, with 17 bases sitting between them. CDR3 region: CASSKLGSAGTGELFS. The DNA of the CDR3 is TGTGCCAGCAGCAAACTAGGGAGCGCGGGCACCGGGGAGCTGTTTTCT.

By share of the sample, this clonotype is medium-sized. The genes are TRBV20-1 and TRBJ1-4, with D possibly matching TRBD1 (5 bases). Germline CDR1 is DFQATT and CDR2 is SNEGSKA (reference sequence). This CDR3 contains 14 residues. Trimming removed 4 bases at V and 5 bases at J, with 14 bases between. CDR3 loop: CSAIDSLSNEKLFF. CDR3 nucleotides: TGCAGTGCTATTGACAGCCTCTCAAATGAAAAACTGTTTTTT.